This TCR beta chain was captured in a study of T cell responses to AZD1222 COVID-19 vaccine. Trimming cost V 3 bases and J 11 bases, with 13 bases left between them. Germline CDR1 and CDR2: LNHDA and SQIVND (reference sequence). CDR3 size: 12 residues. Assay: immunoSEQ multiplex PCR; the TCRdb copy retains only in-frame clones and omits some. The sample includes some 92,000 clones, around 90% of them seen just once. This receptor was obtained from an adult in good health. The sequencing here drew on peripheral blood, taken on day 0 of AZD1222 vaccination. V and J are TRBV19 and TRBJ1-1; the D is unclear. CDR3 amino acids: CASSMYGRDAFF. The CDR3 coding sequence is TGTGCCAGTAGTATGTATGGTCGGGATGCTTTCTTT. The full variable domain, rest sourced from reference TRBV19 and TRBJ1-1, is DGGITQSPKYLFRKEGQNVTLSCEQNLNHDAMYWYRQDPGQGLRLIYYSQIVNDFQKGDIAEGYSVSREKKESFPLTVTSAQKNPTAFYLCASSMYGRDAFFGQGTRLTVV.